These 13 T cell receptor beta chains originate from one sample sequenced in a study of a mutant IDH1 vaccine in newly diagnosed glioma. No antigen has been identified for these receptors. TCRdb's table, derived via immunoSEQ multiplex PCR, lists solely in-frame clones and lacks some. The table records 25,000 to 40,000 clones, around nine tenths of them present only once. The time point is: week 47, end of study. One vaccine dose held 300 ug of mutant IDH1 20-mer peptide and came with topical imiquimod. The material was PBMCs, obtained from a glioma patient whose treatment included an IDH1 peptide vaccine. The receptors stem from a middle-aged man with glioma.

The V gene is TRBV2, the J gene TRBJ2-1; D gene unclear. The CDR3 contains 13 residues. Germline V lookup: CDR1 SNHLY, CDR2 FYNNEI. V was shortened by 2 bases and J by 4 bases, with 6 bases between the two germline ends. CDR3 in amino acids: CASSEQPYNEQFF. CDR3 bases: TGTGCCAGCAGTGAACAGCCGTACAATGAGCAGTTCTTC.

The chain uses TRBV4-2 and TRBJ2-1, with TRBD1 matching over 10 bases. The germline CDR1 and CDR2 sequences are LGHNA and YNFKEQ. The CDR3 loop spans 15 amino acids. The J segment lost 5 bases and the V segment lost 5 bases, leaving 6 bases of the junction unmatched. CDR3 coding DNA: TGTGCCAGCAGCTTGACAGGGGGCGGACACAATGAGCAGTTCTTC. Its protein is CASSLTGGGHNEQFF.

This sequence joins TRBV15 and TRBJ1-2; D is unresolved. CDR1 and CDR2 (germline): LNHNV, YYDKDF (reference sequence). Trimming removed 3 bases from V and 4 bases from J, with 18 bases in between. This CDR3 contains 16 residues. CDR3 residues: CATSSRPGGLGYGYTF. CDR3 nucleotide sequence: TGTGCCACCAGCAGTAGGCCCGGAGGGTTGGGCTATGGCTACACCTTC.

The V call is TRBV2, the J call TRBJ1-1; the D is unclear. The CDR3 loop spans 16 amino acids. CDR1 and CDR2 from the germline V gene are SNHLY and FYNNEI. V was trimmed by 2 bases and J by 1 base, leaving 14 bases between them. CDR3 nucleotide sequence: TGTGCCAGCAGTGAATTTTATGGACTATCGAACACTGAAGCTTTCTTT. Translation: CASSEFYGLSNTEAFF.

This rearrangement joins TRBV19 to TRBJ2-5, with 7 nucleotides matching TRBD2. Trimming cost V 5 bases and J 4 bases; bases outside gene matches: 7. The CDR3 has 14 amino acids. Germline CDR1 and CDR2: LNHDA and SQIVND (reference sequence). CDR3 sequence reads: CASSGSGNGETQYF. In DNA form, the CDR3 reads TGTGCCAGTAGTGGCAGCGGGAATGGAGAGACCCAGTACTTC. Combining the CDR3 with reference TRBV19 and TRBJ2-5 gives the whole variable domain DGGITQSPKYLFRKEGQNVTLSCEQNLNHDAMYWYRQDPGQGLRLIYYSQIVNDFQKGDIAEGYSVSREKKESFPLTVTSAQKNPTAFYLCASSGSGNGETQYFGPGTRLLVL.

The chain employs TRBV5-1 and TRBJ1-3, with TRBD1 as a possible D gene (5 bases). Trimming cost V 1 base and J 4 bases, with 9 bases left between them. CDR1 is SGHRS, CDR2 YFSETQ, per germline. The CDR3 is 14 amino acids. The CDR3 sequence is CASSLSGSGNTIYF. The DNA for the CDR3 is TGCGCCAGCAGCTTGTCAGGGTCCGGAAACACCATATATTTT. The full variable domain, completed using reference TRBV5-1 and TRBJ1-3, is KAGVTQTPRYLIKTRGQQVTLSCSPISGHRSVSWYQQTPGQGLQFLFEYFSETQRNKGNFPGRFSGRQFSNSRSEMNVSTLELGDSALYLCASSLSGSGNTIYFGEGSWLTVV.

The V gene is TRBV18, the J gene TRBJ1-6; D possibly corresponds to TRBD1 (6 bases). This CDR3 has 16 residues. CDR1 KGHSH and CDR2 LQKENI come from the germline V gene. Deletions cut 2 bases from V and 5 bases from J, with 13 bases between. CDR3 DNA sequence: TGTGCCAGCTCACCAGGAGGGGGTAAAGATAATTCACCCCTCCACTTT. Translation gives CASSPGGGKDNSPLHF.

This chain uses TRBV6-1 with TRBJ1-4; TRBD1 matches at 12 bases. Germline CDR1 is MNHNS and CDR2 is SASEGT. V dropped 0 bases and J dropped 8; count of bases not matched to a gene: 4. The CDR3 sequence is 16 residues long. For the CDR3, the DNA is TGTGCCAGCAGTGAAGCGCTTGGGACAGGGGGCGAAAAACTGTTTTTT. Translation: CASSEALGTGGEKLFF.

J is TRBJ1-5 and V is TRBV19, with D unclear. Germline lookup yields CDR1 LNHDA and CDR2 SQIVND (reference sequence). The V end lost 3 bases, the J end lost 0 bases, and 9 bases lay between the germline ends. The CDR3 extends over 15 amino acids. In DNA form, the CDR3 reads TGTGCCAGTAGTATCGGCACAAATAGCAATCAGCCCCAGCATTTT. Its protein is CASSIGTNSNQPQHF.

This sequence joins TRBV6-4 and TRBJ2-1, with 9 bases matching TRBD2. V was clipped by 4 bases and J by 3 bases; unmatched bases: 7. The CDR3 extends over 16 amino acids. Germline V lookup: CDR1 MRHNA, CDR2 SNTAGT. The CDR3 nucleotides are TGTGCCAGCAGTGGAGCCGCGGGGGGGGGCTACAATGAGCAGTTCTTC. It encodes CASSGAAGGGYNEQFF.

The V gene is TRBV9, the J gene TRBJ2-1, with a possible D match to TRBD2 (6 bases). Trimming left V 5 bases short and J 1 base short, with 13 bases between. Per the germline V gene, CDR1 is SGDLS and CDR2 is YYNGEE. The CDR3 length is 15 residues. CDR3 residues: CASSEIAASYNEQFF. The CDR3 DNA reads TGTGCCAGCAGTGAAATAGCGGCATCCTACAATGAGCAGTTCTTC.

This chain uses TRBV5-1 with TRBJ2-2; 9 nucleotides align to TRBD1. The CDR3 is made up of 16 amino acids. Germline V gene lookup returns CDR1 SGHRS and CDR2 YFSETQ. Losses at the gene ends were 0 bases for V and 4 bases for J; bases not matched to a gene: 4. The CDR3 region has the DNA TGCGCCAGCAGCTTGGATGGGACAGGGCCCACCGGGGAGCTGTTTTTT. It specifies CASSLDGTGPTGELFF.

This chain links TRBV27 with TRBJ2-1; D is unresolved. Trimming stripped 0 bases from V and 2 bases from J, with 5 bases between. Germline V gene data show CDR1 as MNHEY and CDR2 as SMNVEV (reference sequence). The CDR3 is 14 amino acids. In DNA, the CDR3 is TGTGCCAGCAGTTTATCGGCAGCCTACAATGAGCAGTTCTTC. Its protein product is CASSLSAAYNEQFF.